This T cell receptor beta chain stems from a study of shared clonotypes between healthy human individuals. Profiling relied on immunoSEQ multiplex PCR, and the TCRdb table lists in-frame clones only, not all of them. The data hold about 2.3 million clones, with 85% to 95% observed a single time. This clone was seen once. The CDR3 has 15 amino acids. Trimming pared 4 bases from V and 5 bases from J, leaving 16 bases between. The germline V gene encodes CDR1 SGHNT and CDR2 YYREEE (reference sequence). The clonotype was recovered from a man between 18 and 35 years old in good health. Some clones in this sample may be carry-over from other donors' samples. The specimen sequenced was naive CD4+ T cells from PBMCs. The subset denotes: CD45RA+ positively selected. The rearrangement links TRBV5-4 to TRBJ2-1, with D perhaps being TRBD1 or TRBD2 (5 bases each). In DNA form, the CDR3 reads TGTGCCAGCAGCCCCATTGGGACGAACAACAATGAGCAGTTCTTC. Translation gives CASSPIGTNNNEQFF.